This TCR beta chain was retrieved from a study of patients and donors after allogeneic stem cell transplantation. The germline V and J ends were trimmed by 0 bases and 7 bases, with 25 bases remaining between them. The CDR3 totals 18 residues. Per the germline V gene, CDR1 is MNHEY and CDR2 is SVGAGI. TCRdb reanalysed the RT-PCR reads using MiXCR and keeps one entry per CDR3 protein. The sample lists 160,000 or so distinct CDR3 sequences; approximately 24% were seen once. The sequencing sample was made of blood, either unsorted or a sorted T cell fraction (not recorded which). The rearrangement links TRBV6-5 to TRBJ2-7, with D unclear. This sequence originates from a human donor who was either an allogeneic HSCT recipient or a stem cell or donor lymphocyte infusion donor (not recorded which). It is not recorded whose cells these are; they may come from a transplant donor. The CDR3 protein is CASSYSKGFGRPLQEQYF. CDR3 in DNA: TGTGCCAGCAGTTACTCGAAAGGCTTTGGCAGGCCTTTACAGGAGCAGTACTTC.